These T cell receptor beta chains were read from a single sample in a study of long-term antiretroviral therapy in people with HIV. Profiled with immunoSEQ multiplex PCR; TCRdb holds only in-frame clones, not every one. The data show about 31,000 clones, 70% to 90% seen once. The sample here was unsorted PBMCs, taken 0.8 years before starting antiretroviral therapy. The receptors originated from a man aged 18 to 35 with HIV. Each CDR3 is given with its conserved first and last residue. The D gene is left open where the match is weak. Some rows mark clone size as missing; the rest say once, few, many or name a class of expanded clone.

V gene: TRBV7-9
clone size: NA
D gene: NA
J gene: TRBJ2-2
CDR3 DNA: TGTGCCAGCAGCTCGAGTTGGGGCGGGGAGCTGTTTTTT
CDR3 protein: CASSSSWGGELFF

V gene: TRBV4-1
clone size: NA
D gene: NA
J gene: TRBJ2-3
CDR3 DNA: TGCGCCAGCAGCCAAGTGGACGGGCCCACAGATACGCAGTATTTT
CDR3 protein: CASSQVDGPTDTQYF

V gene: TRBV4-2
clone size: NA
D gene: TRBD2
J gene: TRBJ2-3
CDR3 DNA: TGTGCCAGCAGCCAAGTCTATAAGCGGGGGGGCTACACAGATACGCAGTATTTT
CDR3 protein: CASSQVYKRGGYTDTQYF

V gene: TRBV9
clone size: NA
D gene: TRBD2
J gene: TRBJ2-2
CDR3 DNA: TGTGCCAGCAGCGACCTAGCGGGAGTTACCGGGGAGCTGTTTTTT
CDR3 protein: CASSDLAGVTGELFF

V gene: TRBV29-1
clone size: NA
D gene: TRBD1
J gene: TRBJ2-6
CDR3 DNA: TGCAGCGTTGATCAGGGGGTGGGCACTGGGGCCAACGTCCTGACTTTC
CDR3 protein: CSVDQGVGTGANVLTF

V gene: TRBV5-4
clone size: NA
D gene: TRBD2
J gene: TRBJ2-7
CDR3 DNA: TGTGCCAGCAGCATCACGGGACTAGCGGAGTACGAGCAGTACTTC
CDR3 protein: CASSITGLAEYEQYF

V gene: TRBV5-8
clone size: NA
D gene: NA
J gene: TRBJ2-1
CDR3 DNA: TGTGCCAGCAGCTTGTTAGGGGTGACTAGTGAGCAGTTCTTC
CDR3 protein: CASSLLGVTSEQFF

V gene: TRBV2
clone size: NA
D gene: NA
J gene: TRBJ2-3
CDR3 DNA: TGTGCCAGCGAACGGGGCCAGCGACTCCCAGATACGCAGTATTTT
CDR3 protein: CASERGQRLPDTQYF

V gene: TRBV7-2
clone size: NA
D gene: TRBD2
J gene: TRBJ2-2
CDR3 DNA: TGTGCCAGCAGCTTCACTAGCGGCAACACCGGGGAGCTGTTTTTT
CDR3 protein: CASSFTSGNTGELFF

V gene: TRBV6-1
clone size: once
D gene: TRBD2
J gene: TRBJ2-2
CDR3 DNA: TGTGCCAGCAGTGCCCCAGCGGGGGGCATCACCGGGGAGCTGTTTTTT
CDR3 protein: CASSAPAGGITGELFF

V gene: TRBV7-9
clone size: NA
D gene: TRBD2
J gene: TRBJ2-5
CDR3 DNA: TGTGCCAGCAGCGCGATTCCGGGACTAGCGGGAGGGCCGGGAGAGACCCAGTACTTC
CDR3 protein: CASSAIPGLAGGPGETQYF

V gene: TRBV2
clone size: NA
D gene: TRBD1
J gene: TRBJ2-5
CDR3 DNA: TGCGCCAGCATTACAGGGGTCATAACGGAGACCCAGTACTTC
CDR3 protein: CASITGVITETQYF

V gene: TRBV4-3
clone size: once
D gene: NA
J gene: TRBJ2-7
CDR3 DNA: TGCGCCAGCAGCCAATGGGTCAGCTCCTACGAGCAGTACTTC
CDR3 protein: CASSQWVSSYEQYF

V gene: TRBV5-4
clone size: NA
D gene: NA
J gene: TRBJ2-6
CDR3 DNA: TGTGCCAGCCACGAACCGGGGGCCAACGTCCTGACTTTC
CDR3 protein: CASHEPGANVLTF

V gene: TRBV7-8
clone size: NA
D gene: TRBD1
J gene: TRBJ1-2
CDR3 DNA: TGTGCCAGCAATCCGACAGGGCATGACTATGGCTACACCTTC
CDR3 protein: CASNPTGHDYGYTF

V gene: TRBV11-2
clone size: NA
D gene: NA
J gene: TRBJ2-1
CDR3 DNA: TGTGCCAGCAGCTTAGCAGAGTACAATGAGCAGTTCTTC
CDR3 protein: CASSLAEYNEQFF

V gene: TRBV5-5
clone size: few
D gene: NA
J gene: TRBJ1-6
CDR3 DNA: TGTGCCAGCAGCTTGAGGGGGGAAATAACCTTATGGCCCCTCCACTTT
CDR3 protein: CASSLRGEITLWPLHF

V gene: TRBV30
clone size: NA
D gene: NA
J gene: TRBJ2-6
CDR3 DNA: TGTGCCTGGAATTGTGGAGGTAGCTTCTCTGGGGCCAACGTCCTGACTTTC
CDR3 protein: CAWNCGGSFSGANVLTF

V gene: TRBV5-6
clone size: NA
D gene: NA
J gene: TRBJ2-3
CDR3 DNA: TGTGCCAGCAGCTTGGCGGATGGAGATACGCAGTATTTT
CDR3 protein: CASSLADGDTQYF

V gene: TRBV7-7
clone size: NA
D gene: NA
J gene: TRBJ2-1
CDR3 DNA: TGTGCTAGCAGCTTGACGGACAGAAGCAATGAGCAGTTCTTC
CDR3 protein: CASSLTDRSNEQFF

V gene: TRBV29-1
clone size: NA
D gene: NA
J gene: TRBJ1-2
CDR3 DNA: TGCAGCGGCATACTGGGAGCTAACTATGGCTACACCTTC
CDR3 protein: CSGILGANYGYTF

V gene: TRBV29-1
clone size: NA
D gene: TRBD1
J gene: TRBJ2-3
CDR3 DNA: TGCAGCGTTGATAGAGTCACAGGGGGCTCTACGCAGTATTTT
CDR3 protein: CSVDRVTGGSTQYF

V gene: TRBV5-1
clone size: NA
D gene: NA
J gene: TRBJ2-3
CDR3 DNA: TGCGCCAGCAGCACGGGAACCCTGGGGGATACGCAGTATTTT
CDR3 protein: CASSTGTLGDTQYF

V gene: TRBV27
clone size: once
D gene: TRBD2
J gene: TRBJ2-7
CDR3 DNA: TGTGCCAGCAGCGGGACTAGCGGGGCGGGGATGTTGAACGAGCAGTACTTC
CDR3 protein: CASSGTSGAGMLNEQYF

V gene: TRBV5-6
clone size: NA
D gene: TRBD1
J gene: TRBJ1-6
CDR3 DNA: TGTGCCAGCAGCCTGGGACAGGGTCCATCACCCCTCCACTTT
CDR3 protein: CASSLGQGPSPLHF

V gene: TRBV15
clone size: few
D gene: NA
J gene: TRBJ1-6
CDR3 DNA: TGTGCCACCAGCAGAGGGGATTTGGGACCCTATAATTCACCCCTCCACTTT
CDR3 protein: CATSRGDLGPYNSPLHF

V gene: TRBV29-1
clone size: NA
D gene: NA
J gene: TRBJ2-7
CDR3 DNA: TGCAGCGTTGAGGCTGCGGTGACCTACGAGCAGTACTTC
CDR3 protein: CSVEAAVTYEQYF

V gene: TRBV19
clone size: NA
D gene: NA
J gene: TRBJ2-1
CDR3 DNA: TGTGCCACCAGCCTCGGGGTACCCTACAATGAGCAGTTCTTC
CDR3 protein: CATSLGVPYNEQFF

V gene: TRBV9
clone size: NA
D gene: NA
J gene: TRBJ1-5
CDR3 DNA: TGTGCCAGCAGCGTAAGCCCGGGGGGGAATCAGCCCCAGCATTTT
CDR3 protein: CASSVSPGGNQPQHF

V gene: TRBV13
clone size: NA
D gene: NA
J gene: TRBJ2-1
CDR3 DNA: TGTGCCAGCAGCTTAGTCTCGGAATTGAAGCAGTTCTTC
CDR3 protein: CASSLVSELKQFF

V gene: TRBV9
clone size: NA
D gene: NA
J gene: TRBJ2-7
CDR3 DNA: TGTGCCAGCAGCGCCTCGGAAGGGGCGCAGTACTTC
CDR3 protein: CASSASEGAQYF

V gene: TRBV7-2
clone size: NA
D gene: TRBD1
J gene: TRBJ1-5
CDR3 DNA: TGTGCCAGCAGCCTGACAGGGAGCAGTCAGCCCCAGCATTTT
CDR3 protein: CASSLTGSSQPQHF

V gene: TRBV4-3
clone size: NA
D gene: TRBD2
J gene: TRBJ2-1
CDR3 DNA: TGCGCCAGCAGCCACGGTAGCGGGGAATACAATGAGCAGTTCTTC
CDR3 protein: CASSHGSGEYNEQFF

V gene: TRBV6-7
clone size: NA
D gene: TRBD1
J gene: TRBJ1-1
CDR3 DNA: TGTGCCAGCAGTGTTCCCGGGACAGCTAACACTGAAGCTTTCTTT
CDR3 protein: CASSVPGTANTEAFF

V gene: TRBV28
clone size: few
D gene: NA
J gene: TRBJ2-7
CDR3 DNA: TGTGCCAGCAGGGAAGGGTACTACGAGCAGTACTTC
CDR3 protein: CASREGYYEQYF

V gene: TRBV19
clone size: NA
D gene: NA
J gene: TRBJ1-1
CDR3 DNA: TGTGCCAGTGAATCGGACACTGAAGCTTTCTTT
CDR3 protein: CASESDTEAFF

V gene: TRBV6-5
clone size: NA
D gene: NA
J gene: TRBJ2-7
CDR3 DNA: TGTGCCAGCAGTTACGACCGGGCCGAGCAGTACTTC
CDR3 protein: CASSYDRAEQYF

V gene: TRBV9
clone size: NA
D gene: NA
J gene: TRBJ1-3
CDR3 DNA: TGTGCCAGCAGCGGGGGTCTCCGGGACAACTCTGGAAACACCATATATTTT
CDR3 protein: CASSGGLRDNSGNTIYF

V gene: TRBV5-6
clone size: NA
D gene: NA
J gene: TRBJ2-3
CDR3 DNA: TGTGCCAGCAGCTGGGCTCAGAGCACAGATACGCAGTATTTT
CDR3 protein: CASSWAQSTDTQYF

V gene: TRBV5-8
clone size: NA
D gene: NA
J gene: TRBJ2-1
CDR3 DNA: TGTGCCAGCGACCTTTACAATGAGCAGTTCTTC
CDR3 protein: CASDLYNEQFF

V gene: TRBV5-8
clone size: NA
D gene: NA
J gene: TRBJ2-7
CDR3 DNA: TGTGCCAGCAGCTTGGATCTTCAGGGCTCCTACGAGCAGTACTTC
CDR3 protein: CASSLDLQGSYEQYF

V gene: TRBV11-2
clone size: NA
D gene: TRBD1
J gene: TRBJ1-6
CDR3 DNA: TGTGCCAGCAGAACAGGGGAAAATTCACCCCTCCACTTT
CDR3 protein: CASRTGENSPLHF

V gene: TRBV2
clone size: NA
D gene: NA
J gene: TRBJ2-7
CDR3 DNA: TGTGCCAGCAGTGAGTTCGAAACCTACGAGCAGTACTTC
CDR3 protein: CASSEFETYEQYF

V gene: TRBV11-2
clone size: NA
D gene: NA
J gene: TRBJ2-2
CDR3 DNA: TGTGCCAGCAGCCGAGAGGTCGGGGAGCTGTTTTTT
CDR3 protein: CASSREVGELFF

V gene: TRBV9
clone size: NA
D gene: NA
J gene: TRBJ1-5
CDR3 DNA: TGTGCCAGCAGCCGGGGGGGGGAAATATCGCCCCAGCATTTT
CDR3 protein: CASSRGGEISPQHF

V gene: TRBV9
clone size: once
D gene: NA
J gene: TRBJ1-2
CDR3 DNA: TGTGCCAGCAGCCTCGACCCTTCCGGGCGGCTATCGGGCGGCTACACCTTC
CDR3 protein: CASSLDPSGRLSGGYTF

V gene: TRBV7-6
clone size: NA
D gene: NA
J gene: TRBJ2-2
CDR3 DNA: TGTGCCAGCAGCCATACATCCACCGGGGAGCTGTTTTTT
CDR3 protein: CASSHTSTGELFF

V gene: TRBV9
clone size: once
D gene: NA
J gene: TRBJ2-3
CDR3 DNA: TGTGCCAGCAGCGTAGATTCCGGAGATACGCAGTATTTT
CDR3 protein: CASSVDSGDTQYF

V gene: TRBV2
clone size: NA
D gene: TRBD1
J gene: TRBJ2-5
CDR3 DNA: TGTGCCAGCAGAGGCCGGGACAGGCCTTACTTC
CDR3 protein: CASRGRDRPYF

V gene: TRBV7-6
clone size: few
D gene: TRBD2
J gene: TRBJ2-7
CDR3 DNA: TGTGCCAGCGCGCCAGCGGGAGTATATGAGCAGTACTTC
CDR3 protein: CASAPAGVYEQYF

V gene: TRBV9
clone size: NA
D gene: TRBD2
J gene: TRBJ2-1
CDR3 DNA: TGTGCCAGCAGCGTACGGGACTATGGCAATGAGCAGTTCTTC
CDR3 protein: CASSVRDYGNEQFF

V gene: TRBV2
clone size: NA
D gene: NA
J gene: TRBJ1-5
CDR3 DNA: TGTGCCAGCAGTGTGGGACTGCATAGCAATCAGCCCCAGCATTTT
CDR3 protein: CASSVGLHSNQPQHF

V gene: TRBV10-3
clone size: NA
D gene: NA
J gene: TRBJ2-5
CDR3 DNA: TGTGCCATCAGTGAGTCGAACGGGGGCGCGGGAGAGACCCAGTACTTC
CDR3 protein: CAISESNGGAGETQYF

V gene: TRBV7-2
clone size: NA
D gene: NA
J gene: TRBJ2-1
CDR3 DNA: TGTGCCAGCAGCTTCCCCATCATCGATGAGCAGTTCTTC
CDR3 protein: CASSFPIIDEQFF

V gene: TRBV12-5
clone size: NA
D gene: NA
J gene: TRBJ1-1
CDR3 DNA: TGTGCTAGTGGTTTGTCCCCGATCCTGAACACTGAAGCTTTCTTT
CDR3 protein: CASGLSPILNTEAFF

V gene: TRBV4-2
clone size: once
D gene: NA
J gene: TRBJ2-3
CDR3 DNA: TGTGCCAGCAGCCAAGCAGTGGGGAACACAGATACGCAGTATTTT
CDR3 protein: CASSQAVGNTDTQYF

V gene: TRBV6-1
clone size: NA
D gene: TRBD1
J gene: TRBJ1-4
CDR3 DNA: TGTGCCACTGAGGGAGGCACAGGGGATGAAAAACTGTTTTTT
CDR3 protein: CATEGGTGDEKLFF

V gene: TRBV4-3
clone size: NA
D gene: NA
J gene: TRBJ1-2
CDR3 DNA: TGCGCCAGCAGCCAAGGTAACAGCCCTAACTATGGCTACACCTTC
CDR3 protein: CASSQGNSPNYGYTF

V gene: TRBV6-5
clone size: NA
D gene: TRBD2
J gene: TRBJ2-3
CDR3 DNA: TGTGCCAGCAGTGACATAGGACTAGCCCTGACGCAGTATTTT
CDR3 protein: CASSDIGLALTQYF

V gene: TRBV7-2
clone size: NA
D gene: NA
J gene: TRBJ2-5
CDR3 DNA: TGTGCCAGCAGACAACGCAGGTACCAAGAGACCCAGTACTTC
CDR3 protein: CASRQRRYQETQYF